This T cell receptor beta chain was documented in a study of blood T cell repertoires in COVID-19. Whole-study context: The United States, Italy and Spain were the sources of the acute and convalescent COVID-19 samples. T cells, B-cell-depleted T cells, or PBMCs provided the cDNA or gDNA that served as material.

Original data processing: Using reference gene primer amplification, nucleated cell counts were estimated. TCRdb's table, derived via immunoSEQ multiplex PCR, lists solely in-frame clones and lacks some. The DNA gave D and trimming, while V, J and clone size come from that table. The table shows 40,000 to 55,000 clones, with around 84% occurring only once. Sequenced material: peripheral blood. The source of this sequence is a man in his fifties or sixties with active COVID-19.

CDR3 DNA sequence: TGTGCCATCAGGACACCAACTTTGGAGACCCAGTACTTC. Its protein product is CAIRTPTLETQYF. This rearrangement joins TRBV2 to TRBJ2-5; the D gene is possibly TRBD1 (5 bases). The germline CDR1 and CDR2 sequences are SNHLY and FYNNEI. V gave up 10 bases and J gave up 5 bases, with 17 bases separating them. The CDR3 contains 13 residues.